This T cell receptor beta chain was profiled in a study of OX40 agonist ivuxolimab in advanced cancers. For the wider study: Ivuxolimab was a fully human IgG2 agonistic monoclonal antibody targeting the costimulatory receptor OX40 (CD134). Intravenous ivuxolimab was administered to patients every 2 weeks at six dose levels: 0.01, 0.1, 0.3, 1.5, 3 and 10 mg/kg. Of the roughly 50 dose-escalation patients, hepatocellular carcinoma was present in 19, melanoma in approximately 15, renal cell carcinoma in 9 and head and neck cancer in 9. The dose-escalation cohort was about 83% male with a mean age of approximately 60 years, ranging from roughly 20 to 85. Patients were allowed to have had prior anti-PD-1, anti-PD-L1 or anti-CTLA-4 therapy, and less than 45% of the dose-escalation patients had previously received checkpoint inhibitors. Partial responses were achieved by three dose-escalation patients, of whom one had hepatocellular carcinoma and two had cutaneous melanoma. The purpose of peripheral TCRbeta sequencing was to test whether ivuxolimab changed TCR sequence diversity and led to clonal T-cell expansion. The monotherapy dose-escalation portion (N of about 52 patients) of the phase I ivuxolimab trial is reported in the paper.

To sequence the TCRbeta CDR3 region, genomic DNA was isolated from the sorted cells. TCRbeta CDR3 regions were sequenced using the immunoSEQ Assay. TCRdb re-hosts the immuneACCESS table, in-frame sequences only. Its copies lack some clones; in the studies checked, an unresolved V gene accounts for under half of them, and the cause for the rest is not known. This sample gives fewer than 60,000 clones in total; over 75% of them show up just once. Jointly, the top ten make up approximately 7.9% of the sample. The study at large found these results: Low levels of normalized T-cell clonal expansion were also seen in some patients who did not respond. After ivuxolimab, expanded clones were on average more numerous among CD8+ T cells than among CD4+ T cells. Antigen specificity was not determined for the clonally expanded peripheral T cells. In the 0.1-3.0 mg/kg groups, partial responders were among the patients with the lowest normalized peripheral clonal expansion, particularly in CD8+ T cells. At doses of 0.1 to 3.0 mg/kg, clonal expansion of both CD4+ and CD8+ blood T cells was observed from baseline to week 6.

To note about this clone: Its antigen is still unknown. Base quality data are lacking; no much larger clone is found one base away.

Patients with autoimmune disease history or receiving systemic immunosuppression were excluded from the trial. Peripheral blood for TCR sequencing was drawn from every dose cohort at baseline, at cycle 4 day 1 and at cycle 7 day 1. The samples were drawn from a first-in-human, open-label, multicenter phase I dose-escalation trial of ivuxolimab. Adults with locally advanced or metastatic melanoma, renal cell, hepatocellular, or head and neck squamous cell carcinoma were enrolled in the trial. CD4+ and CD8+ T cells were sorted separately from peripheral blood before TCR sequencing. Trimming leaves V shorter by 4 bases and J shorter by 15 bases, with the junction holding 18 bases beyond the gene matches. Taken from the germline V gene (reference sequence), the CDR1 and CDR2 loops are LNHDA and SQIVND. The CDR3 holds 16 amino acids from the cysteine to the phenylalanine. Solely the CDR3 DNA is kept, with 48 bases framed from the first base.

The sequence links TRBV19 to TRBJ2-1; 10 bases in the middle match TRBD2. The sequenced sample was CD4+ or CD8+ T cells sorted from blood, obtained in a trial of the OX40 agonist ivuxolimab. The receptor was isolated from an adult with an advanced solid tumor such as melanoma, head and neck, liver or kidney cancer. The CDR3 protein is CASSTTGWIAGGPRFF. The sequenced DNA: TGTGCCAGTAGTACCACGGGCTGGATAGCGGGAGGCCCTCGGTTCTTC.